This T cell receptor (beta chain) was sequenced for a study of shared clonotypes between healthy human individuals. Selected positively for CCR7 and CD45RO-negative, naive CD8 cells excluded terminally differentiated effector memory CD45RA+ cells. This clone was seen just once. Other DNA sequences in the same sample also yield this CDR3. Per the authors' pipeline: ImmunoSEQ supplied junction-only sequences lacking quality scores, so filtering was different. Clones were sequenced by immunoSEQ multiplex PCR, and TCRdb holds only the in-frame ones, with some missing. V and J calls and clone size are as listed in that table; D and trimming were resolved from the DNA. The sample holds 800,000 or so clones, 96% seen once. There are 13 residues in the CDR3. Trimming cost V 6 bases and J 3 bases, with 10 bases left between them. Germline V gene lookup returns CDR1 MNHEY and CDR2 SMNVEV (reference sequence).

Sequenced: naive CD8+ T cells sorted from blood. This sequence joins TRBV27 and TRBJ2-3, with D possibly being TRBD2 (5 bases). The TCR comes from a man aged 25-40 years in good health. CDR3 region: CASRLGGTDTQYF. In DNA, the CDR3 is TGTGCCAGCAGACTAGGTGGTACAGATACGCAGTATTTT.